Sequencing of this TCR beta chain was carried out in a study of T cells after yellow fever vaccination. Germline assignment: CDR1 SGHTA and CDR2 FQGNSA. This CDR3 region has 14 residues. Trimming shortened V by 2 bases and J by 0 bases, and 6 bases separated the two germline ends. Study conclusions and caveats: It was a weaker secondary response, yet one that peaked faster, at day 5 versus 15. The study noted that FACS-sorted repertoires could contain abundant clonotypes contaminating from the bulk population.

In the case of this clonotype: Its antigen is not known.

A universal primer site and UMIs were added as TCR cDNA was made by 5'RACE template switching. TCRdb independently ran MiXCR on the 5' RACE reads; one entry per CDR3 protein. The sample has some 500,000 distinct CDR3 sequences, around an eighth seen once. The receptor was isolated from a man aged 30 to 39 who received the YFV17D yellow fever vaccine. Sequenced here: PBMCs, sampled on the day of the yellow fever booster vaccination. The chain uses TRBV7-2 and TRBJ2-3; D remains ambiguous. CDR3: CASSLWQSTDTQYF. For the CDR3, the DNA is TGTGCCAGCAGCTTATGGCAAAGCACAGATACGCAGTATTTT.